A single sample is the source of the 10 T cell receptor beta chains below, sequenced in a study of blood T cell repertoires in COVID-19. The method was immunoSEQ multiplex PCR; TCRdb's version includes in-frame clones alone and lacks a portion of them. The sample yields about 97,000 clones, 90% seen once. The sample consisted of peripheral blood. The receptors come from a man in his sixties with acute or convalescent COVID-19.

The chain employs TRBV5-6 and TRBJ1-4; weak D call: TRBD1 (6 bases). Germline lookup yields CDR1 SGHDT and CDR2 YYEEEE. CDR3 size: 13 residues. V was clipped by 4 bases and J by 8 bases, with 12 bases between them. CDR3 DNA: TGTGCCAGCAGCGAGGGGGTGCCGGAAAAACTGTTTTTT. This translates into CASSEGVPEKLFF.

The CDR3 loop reads CASSLSPRSTEAFF. DNA of the CDR3: TGTGCCAGCAGCTTATCACCCCGGAGCACTGAAGCTTTCTTT. The chain is built from TRBV11-2 and TRBJ1-1; D is undetermined. Germline-derived CDR1 and CDR2 are SGHAT and FQNNGV. This CDR3 contains 14 residues. Deletions cut 2 bases from V and 4 bases from J, with 11 bases between.

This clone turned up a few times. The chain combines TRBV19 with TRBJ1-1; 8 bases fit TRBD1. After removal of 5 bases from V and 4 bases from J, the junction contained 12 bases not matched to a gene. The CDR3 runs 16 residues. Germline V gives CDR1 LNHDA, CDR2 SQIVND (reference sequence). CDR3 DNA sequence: TGTGCCAGTAGTCTCACCCCCGGGACAGGACCCACTGAAGCTTTCTTT. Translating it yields CASSLTPGTGPTEAFF.

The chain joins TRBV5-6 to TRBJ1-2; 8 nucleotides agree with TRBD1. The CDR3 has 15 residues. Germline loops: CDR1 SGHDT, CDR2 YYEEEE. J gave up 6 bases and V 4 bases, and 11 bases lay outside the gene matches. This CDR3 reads CASSLRAGGADGYTF. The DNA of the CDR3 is TGTGCCAGCAGCCTTCGGGCAGGGGGCGCCGATGGCTACACCTTC. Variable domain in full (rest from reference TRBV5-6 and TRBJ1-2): DAGVTQSPTHLIKTRGQQVTLRCSPKSGHDTVSWYQQALGQGPQFIFQYYEEEERQRGNFPDRFSGHQFPNYSSELNVNALLLGDSALYLCASSLRAGGADGYTFGSGTRLTVV.

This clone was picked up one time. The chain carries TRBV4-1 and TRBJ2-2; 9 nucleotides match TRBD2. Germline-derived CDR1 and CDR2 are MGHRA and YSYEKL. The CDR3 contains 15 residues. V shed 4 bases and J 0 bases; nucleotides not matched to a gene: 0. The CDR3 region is CASSPSGANTGELFF. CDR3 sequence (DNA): TGCGCCAGCAGCCCTAGCGGGGCGAACACCGGGGAGCTGTTTTTT.

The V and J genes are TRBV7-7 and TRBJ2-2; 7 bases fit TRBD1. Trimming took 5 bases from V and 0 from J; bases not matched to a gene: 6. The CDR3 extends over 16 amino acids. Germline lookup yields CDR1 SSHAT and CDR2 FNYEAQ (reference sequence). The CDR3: CASSPRTGTNTGELFF. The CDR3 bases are TGTGCCAGCAGCCCTCGGACAGGAACGAACACCGGGGAGCTGTTTTTT.

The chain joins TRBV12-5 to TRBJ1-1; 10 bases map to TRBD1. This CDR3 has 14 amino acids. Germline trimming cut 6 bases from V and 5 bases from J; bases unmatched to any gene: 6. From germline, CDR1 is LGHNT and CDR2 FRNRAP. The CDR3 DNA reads TGTGCTAGTGGCCCTGGACAGGGGGTGACTGAAGCTTTCTTT. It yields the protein CASGPGQGVTEAFF. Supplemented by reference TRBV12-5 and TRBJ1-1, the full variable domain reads DARVTQTPRHKVTEMGQEVTMRCQPILGHNTVFWYRQTMMQGLELLAYFRNRAPLDDSGMPKDRFSAEMPDATLATLKIQPSEPRDSAVYFCASGPGQGVTEAFFGQGTRLTVV.

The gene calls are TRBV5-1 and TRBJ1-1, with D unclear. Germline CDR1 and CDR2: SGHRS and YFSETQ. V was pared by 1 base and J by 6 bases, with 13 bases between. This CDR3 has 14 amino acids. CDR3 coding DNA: TGCGCCAGCAGCTTGCCGGGGTCCTGGGCTGAAGCTTTCTTT. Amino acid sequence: CASSLPGSWAEAFF.

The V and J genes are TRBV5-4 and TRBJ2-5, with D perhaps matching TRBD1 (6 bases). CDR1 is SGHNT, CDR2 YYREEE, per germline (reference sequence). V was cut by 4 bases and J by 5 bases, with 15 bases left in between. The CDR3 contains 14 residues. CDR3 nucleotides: TGTGCCAGCAGCGCAAACAGGGAAGGTGAGACCCAGTACTTC. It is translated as CASSANREGETQYF. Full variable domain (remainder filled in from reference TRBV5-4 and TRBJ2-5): ETGVTQSPTHLIKTRGQQVTLRCSSQSGHNTVSWYQQALGQGPQFIFQYYREEENGRGNFPPRFSGLQFPNYSSELNVNALELDDSALYLCASSANREGETQYFGPGTRLLVL.

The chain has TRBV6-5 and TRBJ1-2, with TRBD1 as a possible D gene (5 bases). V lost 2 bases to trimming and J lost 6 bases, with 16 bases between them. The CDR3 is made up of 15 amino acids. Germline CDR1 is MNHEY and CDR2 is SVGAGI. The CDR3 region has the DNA TGTGCCAGCAGTTACGATGGGACTCGGGTTGATGGCTACACCTTC. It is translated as CASSYDGTRVDGYTF.